One sample yielded the 20 T cell receptor beta chains listed below, sequenced in a study of cytomegalovirus exposure and HLA in healthy donors (dated by TCRdb to about 2017). Libraries came from the immunoSEQ multiplex PCR assay. For the multiplex PCR, a mixture combining 60 forward primers for TCR Vbeta segments and 13 reverse primers for TCR Jbeta segments was used. Imported from immuneACCESS, the table was reduced by TCRdb to in-frame sequences with V and J called. These copies leave out some clones; in studies compared against another copy, an unresolved V gene accounts for under half, and the cause of the remainder is not known. Across this sample there are roughly 150,000 clones, with about four fifths seen only once. Of the sample, roughly 4% falls within the top ten clones. The sample consisted of PBMCs. These receptors were taken from a middle-aged man in good health and CMV-seropositive.

The J gene is TRBJ1-1, the V gene TRBV9; 9 nucleotides align to TRBD1. This CDR3 is 16 amino acids long. With 3 bases clipped from V and 4 bases from J, the junction kept 10 bases outside the gene matches. Germline V gene sequence: CDR1 SGDLS, CDR2 YYNGEE. The chain's CDR3 is CASSASRTGAFTEAFF. CDR3 DNA sequence: TGTGCCAGCAGCGCCTCGAGGACAGGGGCCTTCACTGAAGCTTTCTTT. The entire variable domain, with the rest obtained from reference TRBV9 and TRBJ1-1, is as follows: DSGVTQTPKHLITATGQRVTLRCSPRSGDLSVYWYQQSLDQGLQFLIQYYNGEERAKGNILERFSAQQFPDLHSELNLSSLELGDSALYFCASSASRTGAFTEAFFGQGTRLTVV.

Worth noting for this clone: The germline gene is not matched at one end of the junction; a read error may be the cause. Other DNA sequences in this specimen translate into the identical CDR3. This chain connects TRBV11-2 to TRBJ2-5; D unclear. Germline V CDR1 and CDR2: SGHAT, FQNNGV. The CDR3 contains 15 residues. In DNA, the CDR3 is TGTGCCAGTAGCTTAGGCTCCGCGAATGGAGAGACCCAGTACTTC. It translates to CASSLGSANGETQYF.

In its sample, this clone was seen a few times. The V call is TRBV5-4, the J call TRBJ1-2; the match to TRBD1 covers 7 bases. The J segment lost 8 bases and the V segment lost 1 base, leaving 8 bases of the junction unmatched. The CDR3 covers 14 residues. Germline V gene sequence: CDR1 SGHNT, CDR2 YYREEE (reference sequence). CDR3 residues: CASSLLGQARGYTF. The CDR3 region has the DNA TGTGCCAGCAGCTTGTTAGGACAGGCTCGGGGCTACACCTTC. The whole variable domain, filled in from reference TRBV5-4 and TRBJ1-2, reads ETGVTQSPTHLIKTRGQQVTLRCSSQSGHNTVSWYQQALGQGPQFIFQYYREEENGRGNFPPRFSGLQFPNYSSELNVNALELDDSALYLCASSLLGQARGYTFGSGTRLTVV.

This rearrangement joins TRBV7-2 to TRBJ2-7, with TRBD2 matching 9 bases. From germline, CDR1 is SGHTA and CDR2 FQGNSA. The CDR3 length is 16 residues. Germline trimming cut 1 base from V and 4 bases from J; bases unmatched to any gene: 8. Here the CDR3 reads CASSLDERGVGYEQYF. The CDR3 DNA sequence: TGTGCCAGCAGCTTAGATGAGCGGGGGGTCGGGTACGAGCAGTACTTC.

The chain carries TRBV13 and TRBJ2-7; D is unresolved. CDR3 length: 11 amino acids. Per the germline V gene, CDR1 is PRHDT and CDR2 is FYEKMQ (reference sequence). V was clipped by 1 base and J by 7 bases, with 5 bases between them. The CDR3 is CASSLASEQYF. DNA for the CDR3: TGTGCCAGCAGCTTAGCGTCGGAGCAGTACTTC. Drawing the rest from reference TRBV13 and TRBJ2-7, the complete variable domain is AAGVIQSPRHLIKEKRETATLKCYPIPRHDTVYWYQQGPGQDPQFLISFYEKMQSDKGSIPDRFSAQQFSDYHSELNMSSLELGDSALYFCASSLASEQYFGPGTRLTVT.

This chain connects TRBV15 to TRBJ2-5; TRBD2 is a possible D gene (5 bases). The CDR3 sequence is 15 residues long. The germline CDR1 and CDR2 sequences are LNHNV and YYDKDF (reference sequence). V was pared by 0 bases and J by 2 bases, with 10 bases between. The CDR3 region is CATSRDRTAQETQYF. As DNA, the CDR3 is TGTGCCACCAGCAGAGATAGGACTGCACAAGAGACCCAGTACTTC.

The chain uses TRBV19 and TRBJ2-7; D is perhaps TRBD1 (6 bases). Trimming took 7 bases from V and 1 from J, leaving 14 bases between them. This CDR3 is 14 amino acids long. Germline V gene sequence: CDR1 LNHDA, CDR2 SQIVND (reference sequence). CDR3 nucleotides: TGTGCCAGTACCGCGACAGGTGGGTCCTACGAGCAGTACTTC. The encoded protein is CASTATGGSYEQYF.

The chain is built from TRBV27 and TRBJ2-7; D possibly corresponds to TRBD2 (6 bases). Germline V gene sequence: CDR1 MNHEY, CDR2 SMNVEV (reference sequence). V was clipped by 1 base and J by 6 bases, with 16 bases between them. There are 15 residues in the CDR3. CDR3 DNA sequence: TGTGCCAGCAGTTTATTAGGCGGGAAGGGATTCGAGCAGTACTTC. Protein product: CASSLLGGKGFEQYF.

The rearrangement joins TRBV18 to TRBJ2-2, with 7 bases fitting TRBD2. CDR3 length: 14 residues. Germline CDR1 KGHSH, CDR2 LQKENI. V trimming: 6 bases; J trimming: 4 bases; junction bases outside the gene matches: 5. This CDR3 reads CASSFGGSTGELFF. The DNA for the CDR3 is TGTGCCAGCTCCTTCGGGGGGAGCACCGGGGAGCTGTTTTTT.

The chain joins TRBV9 to TRBJ1-1; D unresolved. The germline V gene encodes CDR1 SGDLS and CDR2 YYNGEE. The CDR3 has 12 residues. The ends were cut back, 10 bases at V and 0 bases at J, with 10 bases in the middle. CDR3 coding DNA: TGTGCCTCCCGGGGAGTGAACACTGAAGCTTTCTTT. Encoded protein: CASRGVNTEAFF.

This clone was counted a few times. This chain's CDR3 is CASSPPVRQGLYGYTF. The CDR3 DNA sequence: TGTGCCAGCAGCCCACCCGTCCGACAGGGGTTGTATGGCTACACCTTC. V is TRBV7-2 and J is TRBJ1-2; 8 bases map to TRBD1. Trimming at V came to 5 bases and at J to 5 bases, leaving 13 bases not matched to a gene. CDR3 length equals 16 residues. Germline V gene sequence: CDR1 SGHTA, CDR2 FQGNSA.

The DNA of the CDR3 is TGTGCCTGCGGTGCTAGCGGTAACACCGGGGAGCTGTTTTTT. This encodes CACGASGNTGELFF. The V and J genes are TRBV6-6 and TRBJ2-2; 7 positions agree with TRBD2. The CDR3 is 14 residues long. Trimming took 11 bases from V and 2 from J; bases not matched to a gene: 8. Germline CDR1 MNHNY, CDR2 SVGAGI (reference sequence).

The chain couples TRBV7-9 to TRBJ2-7; 7 bases agree with TRBD1. The CDR3 is 15 amino acids. V was pared by 3 bases and J by 6 bases, with 11 bases of the junction left unmatched. CDR1 SEHNR and CDR2 FQNEAQ come from the germline V gene (reference sequence). The CDR3 DNA reads as TGTGCCAGCAGCTTGGAGACAGGGATCTCTTCCGAGCAGTACTTC. Translated, it gives CASSLETGISSEQYF.

V and J are TRBV2 and TRBJ2-5; 7 bases are a match to TRBD2. V lost 4 bases to trimming and J lost 2 bases; unmatched junction nucleotides: 1. Germline values: CDR1 SNHLY, CDR2 FYNNEI. The CDR3 consists of 13 residues. CDR3 residues: CASSASGQETQYF. CDR3 nucleotide sequence: TGTGCCAGCAGTGCTAGCGGTCAAGAGACCCAGTACTTC.

The DNA of the CDR3 is TGTGCCAGCAGCATTAGGGGGTGGAATGAGCAGTTCTTC. Amino acid sequence: CASSIRGWNEQFF. This sequence joins TRBV7-9 and TRBJ2-1; possible D gene TRBD1, 6 bases. Trimming took 5 bases from V and 7 from J, leaving 12 bases between them. The CDR3 is made up of 13 amino acids. Germline V gives CDR1 SEHNR, CDR2 FQNEAQ (reference sequence).

This clone was detected only a few times. This rearrangement joins TRBV7-3 to TRBJ2-2; tentatively, D is TRBD2 (6 bases). Germline values: CDR1 SGHTA, CDR2 FQGTGA. Trimming left V 2 bases short and J 2 bases short, with 12 bases between. This CDR3 comprises 16 residues. CDR3 DNA: TGTGCCAGCAGCTTACTTGGTAGCGGAAACACCGGGGAGCTGTTTTTT. Amino acids: CASSLLGSGNTGELFF.

This sequence joins TRBV5-6 and TRBJ2-1; 9 nucleotides line up with TRBD1. V lost 3 bases to trimming and J lost 0 bases; unmatched junction nucleotides: 4. The CDR3 is made up of 16 amino acids. Germline assignment: CDR1 SGHDT and CDR2 YYEEEE. The CDR3 reads CASSSIQGASYNEQFF. CDR3 DNA: TGTGCCAGCAGCTCCATACAGGGGGCCTCCTACAATGAGCAGTTCTTC.

The V call is TRBV5-1, the J call TRBJ2-1; no reliable D call. Trimming stripped 1 base from V and 7 bases from J, with 6 bases between. The CDR3 spans 12 residues. CDR1 is SGHRS, CDR2 YFSETQ, per germline. CDR3 nucleotide sequence: TGCGCCAGCAGCTTGACAGTAAATGAGCAGTTCTTC. Its translation: CASSLTVNEQFF.

CDR3 sequence reads: CASTLGGAQETQYF. CDR3 bases: TGTGCCAGCACCCTCGGGGGGGCACAAGAGACCCAGTACTTC. The chain couples TRBV9 to TRBJ2-5; 8 nucleotides match TRBD2. CDR3 length: 14 residues. V lost 6 bases and J lost 2; bases outside the gene matches: 6. From germline, CDR1 is SGDLS and CDR2 YYNGEE.

The J gene is TRBJ1-1, the V gene TRBV15; 9 nucleotides align to TRBD1. The CDR3 has 14 amino acids. V lost 2 bases and J lost 5; bases outside the gene matches: 3. In germline, CDR1 is LNHNV, CDR2 YYDKDF (reference sequence). CDR3 sequence (DNA): TGTGCCACCAGCAGACGGGACAGGGTGACTGAAGCTTTCTTT. It encodes CATSRRDRVTEAFF.